This T cell receptor (beta chain) was documented in a study of liver allograft versus peripheral blood T cells (TCRdb year 2020). In the study overall: T cell receptor repertoires present within transplanted livers were compared with repertoires in the peripheral blood of liver transplant recipients. Results the study describes overall, beyond this receptor: T cell receptor repertoires inside liver allografts were reported to differ from those detected in peripheral blood.

The germline V gene encodes CDR1 ENHRY and CDR2 SYGVKD. V has 6 bases trimmed and J has 3 bases trimmed; junction bases matching no gene number 7. The CDR3, from cysteine to phenylalanine, totals 15 residues. Only the CDR3 DNA stays, 45 bases, in frame from base 1. This clonotype is characterized as medium-sized (0.01 to 0.1%). Its target antigen remains unknown. No base quality information exists; no much larger clone differs at one position. For sequencing, an Illumina MiSeq was employed. TCRdb ran its own pipeline on the public reads, namely fastp trimming at Q25 and MiXCR clone calling, and kept in-frame beta chains. Here each entry gathers all rows of one CDR3 protein and keeps the most common genes and DNA. The sample has about 7,800 distinct CDR3 sequences on record, around a sixth of them singletons. The ten largest account for about 1.4% of the sample.

Recombination connected TRBV10-3 to TRBJ2-7, with 11 junctional bases fitting TRBD2. This clonotype was sampled from a human patient who had a liver transplant. Some T cells may be donor cells from the graft after a transplant. At the DNA level, the sequence is TGTGCCATCAGAAGACTAGCGGGAAGTCACTACGAGCAGTACTTC. This yields the protein CAIRRLAGSHYEQYF.